The 12 T cell receptor beta chains below all came from one sample that was sequenced in a study of radiation and T cells in renal cell carcinoma. Time point specified: blood 4 weeks post-SBRT, at nephrectomy. Regarding treatment: 15 Gy SBRT to primary tumor, nephrectomy 4 weeks later. Profiling relied on immunoSEQ multiplex PCR, and the TCRdb table lists in-frame clones only, not all of them. The data hold 120,000 to 150,000 clones, with around 88% observed a single time. This sample comprised blood, obtained from a patient whose treatment included radiotherapy and nephrectomy. These receptors were obtained from a woman between 50 and 59 years old with renal cell carcinoma.

The table lists this clone with a count of one. The chain uses TRBV30 and TRBJ2-1; perhaps TRBD2 as D (6 bases). The germline V gene encodes CDR1 GTSNPN and CDR2 SVGIG (reference sequence). The V gene lost 3 bases and the J gene lost 9 bases, with 15 bases spanning the gap. This CDR3 has 13 residues. The CDR3, as DNA: TGTGCCTGGAGGGGGACTCCGGAGGGTGAGCAGTTCTTC. As protein: CAWRGTPEGEQFF. Using reference TRBV30 and TRBJ2-1 for the parts outside the CDR3, the full variable domain is SQTIHQWPATLVQPVGSPLSLECTVEGTSNPNLYWYRQAAGRGLQLLFYSVGIGQISSEVPQNLSASRPQDRQFILSSKKLLLSDSGFYLCAWRGTPEGEQFFGPGTRLTVL.

About this clone: Other DNA sequences of this sample code for an identical CDR3. V gene TRBV9 combines with J gene TRBJ2-5; D is perhaps TRBD2 (6 bases). Trimming took off 0 bases at V and 3 bases at J, with 6 bases between the two ends. Germline V gives CDR1 SGDLS, CDR2 YYNGEE. The CDR3 runs 13 residues. Here the CDR3 DNA reads TGTGCCAGCAGCGTAGGGAGGGAAGAGACCCAGTACTTC. It encodes CASSVGREETQYF.

The rearrangement joins TRBV6-4 to TRBJ2-1; no clear D. This CDR3 is built from 15 residues. V lost 3 bases and J lost 2, with 11 bases in between. Per the germline V gene, CDR1 is MRHNA and CDR2 is SNTAGT. The CDR3, as DNA: TGTGCCAGCAGTGAGAGGCCAACCCCCTACAATGAGCAGTTCTTC. It encodes CASSERPTPYNEQFF.

This clone has just one count. V usage is TRBV5-1 and J usage is TRBJ2-7, with TRBD1 matching over 8 bases. There are 14 residues in the CDR3. Germline CDR1 and CDR2: SGHRS and YFSETQ. V lost 2 bases, J lost 6 bases, and 7 bases stayed unmatched. CDR3 sequence: CASSFRGRVAEQYF. CDR3 nucleotide sequence: TGCGCCAGCAGCTTCAGGGGGCGCGTGGCCGAGCAGTACTTC. Together with reference TRBV5-1 and TRBJ2-7, the CDR3 gives the full variable domain: KAGVTQTPRYLIKTRGQQVTLSCSPISGHRSVSWYQQTPGQGLQFLFEYFSETQRNKGNFPGRFSGRQFSNSRSEMNVSTLELGDSALYLCASSFRGRVAEQYFGPGTRLTVT.

The chain couples TRBV30 to TRBJ2-5; 7 bases fit TRBD2. J gave up 4 bases and V 3 bases, and 11 bases lay outside the gene matches. This CDR3 has 15 residues. Germline CDR1 is GTSNPN and CDR2 is SVGIG (reference sequence). The CDR3 DNA reads as TGTGCCTGGAGCTTCGAACCAGTAGCGGGAGAGACCCAGTACTTC. It yields the protein CAWSFEPVAGETQYF.

The chain recombines TRBV23-1 with TRBJ1-2; D ambiguous. TRBV23-1 has ORF status, its function being uncertain. V dropped 3 bases and J dropped 5 bases, with 10 bases sitting between them. This CDR3 has 13 residues. This CDR3 reads CASSHPKDYGYTF. The CDR3 DNA follows: TGCGCCAGCAGTCATCCGAAGGATTATGGCTACACCTTC.

The rearrangement links TRBV20-1 to TRBJ1-2; D is uncertain. The germline V gene has CDR1 DFQATT and CDR2 SNEGSKA (reference sequence). The germline V and J ends were trimmed by 0 bases and 3 bases, with 2 bases remaining between them. CDR3 length equals 11 residues. CDR3 protein: CSAREYYGYTF. In DNA form, the CDR3 reads TGCAGTGCTAGAGAGTACTATGGCTACACCTTC.

V is TRBV9 and J is TRBJ2-3; 10 positions match TRBD2. V gave up 3 bases and J gave up 2 bases; unmatched junction bases: 15. The CDR3 runs 19 residues. Germline values: CDR1 SGDLS, CDR2 YYNGEE. CDR3 loop: CASSAQEASGGYFTDTQYF. The CDR3 DNA reads as TGTGCCAGCAGCGCCCAGGAGGCTAGCGGGGGTTACTTCACAGATACGCAGTATTTT.

This chain links TRBV5-1 with TRBJ2-2, with D unresolved. The germline V gene encodes CDR1 SGHRS and CDR2 YFSETQ. The CDR3 has 15 residues. V was trimmed by 7 bases and J by 1 base, leaving 14 bases between them. CDR3 protein: CASGGASQNTGELFF. The CDR3 DNA is TGCGCCAGCGGCGGTGCGAGTCAGAACACCGGGGAGCTGTTTTTT. Full variable domain (rest looked up from reference TRBV5-1 and TRBJ2-2): KAGVTQTPRYLIKTRGQQVTLSCSPISGHRSVSWYQQTPGQGLQFLFEYFSETQRNKGNFPGRFSGRQFSNSRSEMNVSTLELGDSALYLCASGGASQNTGELFFGEGSRLTVL.

This chain links TRBV28 with TRBJ1-2; D perhaps matches TRBD1 (6 bases). Germline loops: CDR1 MDHEN, CDR2 SYDVKM. The CDR3 runs 17 residues. Trimming cost V 7 bases and J 2 bases, with 23 bases left between them. CDR3 region: CASTVGGAVGANYGYTF. The CDR3 bases are TGTGCCAGCACCGTTGGGGGGGCCGTGGGGGCCAACTATGGCTACACCTTC.

CDR3 nucleotide sequence: TGTGCCAGCAGTTTATACGTGGTTCCTAATGAAAAACTGTTTTTT. Its protein is CASSLYVVPNEKLFF. This chain joins TRBV28 and TRBJ1-4; D ambiguous. Germline CDR1 and CDR2: MDHEN and SYDVKM. Trimming took off 1 base at V and 3 bases at J, with 9 bases between the two ends. The CDR3 length is 15 residues. The full variable domain, in which reference TRBV28 and TRBJ1-4 provide the parts outside the CDR3, is DVKVTQSSRYLVKRTGEKVFLECVQDMDHENMFWYRQDPGLGLRLIYFSYDVKMKEKGDIPEGYSVSREKKERFSLILESASTNQTSMYLCASSLYVVPNEKLFFGSGTQLSVL.

This sequence joins TRBV29-1 and TRBJ2-3; 9 nucleotides line up with TRBD2. V lost 3 bases to trimming and J lost 10 bases; unmatched junction nucleotides: 11. This CDR3 is 14 amino acids long. CDR1 is SQVTM and CDR2 is ANQGSEA in the germline V gene. The CDR3 here is CSVDGGGAFRSQYF. CDR3 nucleotides: TGCAGCGTTGATGGCGGGGGGGCCTTTAGGTCGCAGTATTTT.